The following is a TCR beta chain sequence with its context. Its target is not known. The entry originates in a study of human T cells and chemical hapten exposure. Study-wide points: Large CDR3 similarity clusters arose significantly more often from expanded TCRs than from controls.

The CDR3 totals 17 residues. Trimming shortened V by 6 bases and J by 0 bases, and 18 bases separated the two germline ends. From germline, CDR1 is SEHNR and CDR2 FQNEAQ (reference sequence). Individual cDNA molecules each carried unique molecular identifiers attached by the library. Using its own MiXCR run on the RACE reads, TCRdb lists one record per CDR3 protein. The sample contains approximately 260,000 distinct CDR3 sequences, approximately 8.6% of which appear only once. Documented time point: pre-sensitization, week 0. The treatment here: therapeutic diphenylcyclopropenone sensitization with weekly scalp DPC. The authors extracted total RNA from unfractionated whole blood.

The J gene is TRBJ2-1, the V gene TRBV7-9; D is possibly TRBD1 (7 bases). The origin of this receptor is a woman aged 40-49 years with alopecia areata. Some clones in this sample may be carry-over from other donors' samples. The sequencing used whole blood, collected in connection with sensitization to the hapten diphenylcyclopropenone (DPC). The CDR3 is CASRKGAGSISYNEQFF. The CDR3 coding sequence is TGTGCCAGCAGGAAGGGGGCGGGGTCGATCTCCTACAATGAGCAGTTCTTC. Supplemented by reference TRBV7-9 and TRBJ2-1, the full variable domain reads DTGVSQNPRHKITKRGQNVTFRCDPISEHNRLYWYRQTLGQGPEFLTYFQNEAQLEKSRLLSDRFSAERPKGSFSTLEIQRTEQGDSAMYLCASRKGAGSISYNEQFFGPGTRLTVL.